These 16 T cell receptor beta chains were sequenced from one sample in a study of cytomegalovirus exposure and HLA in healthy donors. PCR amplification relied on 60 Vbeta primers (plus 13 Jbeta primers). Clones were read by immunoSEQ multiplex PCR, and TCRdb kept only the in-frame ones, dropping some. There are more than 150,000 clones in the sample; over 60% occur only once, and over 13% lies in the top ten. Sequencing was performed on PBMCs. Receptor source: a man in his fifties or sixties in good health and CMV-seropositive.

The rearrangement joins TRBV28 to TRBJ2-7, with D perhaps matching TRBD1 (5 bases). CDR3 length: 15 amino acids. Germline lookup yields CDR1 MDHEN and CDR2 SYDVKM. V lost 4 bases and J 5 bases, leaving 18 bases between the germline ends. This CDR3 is CASSSPPAAGNEQYF. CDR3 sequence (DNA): TGTGCCAGCAGTTCCCCCCCGGCGGCAGGGAACGAGCAGTACTTC.

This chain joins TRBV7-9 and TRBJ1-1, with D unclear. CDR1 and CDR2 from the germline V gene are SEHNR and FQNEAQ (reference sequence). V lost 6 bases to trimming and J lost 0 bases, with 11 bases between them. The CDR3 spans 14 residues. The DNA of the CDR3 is TGTGCCAGCAGGAAAGAGGGCATGAACACTGAAGCTTTCTTT. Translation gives CASRKEGMNTEAFF.

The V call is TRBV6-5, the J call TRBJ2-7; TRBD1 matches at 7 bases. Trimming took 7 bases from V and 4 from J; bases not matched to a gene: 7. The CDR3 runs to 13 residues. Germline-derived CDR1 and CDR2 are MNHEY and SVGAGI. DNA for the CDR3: TGTGCCAGCAAACAGGGGAATAGTTACGAGCAGTACTTC. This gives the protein CASKQGNSYEQYF.

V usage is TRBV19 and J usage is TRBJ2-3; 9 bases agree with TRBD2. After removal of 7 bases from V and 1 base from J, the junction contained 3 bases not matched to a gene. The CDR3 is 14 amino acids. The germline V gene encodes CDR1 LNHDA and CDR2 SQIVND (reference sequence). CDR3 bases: TGTGCCAGTAACCCTAGCGGGGGCACAGATACGCAGTATTTT. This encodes CASNPSGGTDTQYF.

CDR3 in DNA: TGTGCCACTCGGGGGGGGACTAGCGGGTCCTACGAGCAGTACTTC. Amino acid sequence: CATRGGTSGSYEQYF. This sequence joins TRBV2 and TRBJ2-7; 12 nucleotides line up with TRBD2. After removal of 10 bases from V and 1 base from J, the junction contained 8 bases not matched to a gene. The V gene's germline CDR1 is SNHLY and CDR2 FYNNEI. The CDR3 consists of 15 residues.

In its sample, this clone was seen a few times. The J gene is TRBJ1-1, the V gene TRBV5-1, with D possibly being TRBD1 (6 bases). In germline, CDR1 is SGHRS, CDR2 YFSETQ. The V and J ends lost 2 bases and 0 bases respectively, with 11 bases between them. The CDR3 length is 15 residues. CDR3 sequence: CASSFGQPLNTEAFF. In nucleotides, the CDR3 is TGCGCCAGCAGCTTCGGACAGCCCTTGAACACTGAAGCTTTCTTT. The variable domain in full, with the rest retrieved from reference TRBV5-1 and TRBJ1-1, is KAGVTQTPRYLIKTRGQQVTLSCSPISGHRSVSWYQQTPGQGLQFLFEYFSETQRNKGNFPGRFSGRQFSNSRSEMNVSTLELGDSALYLCASSFGQPLNTEAFFGQGTRLTVV.

CDR3 in DNA: TGTGCCAGCAGCTTTGGTCAAGAGACCGGGGAGCTGTTTTTT. Translation: CASSFGQETGELFF. J is TRBJ2-2 and V is TRBV5-4; D call uncertain. This CDR3 contains 14 residues. V lost 2 bases and J 5 bases, leaving 10 bases between the germline ends. Per germline, CDR1 SGHNT and CDR2 YYREEE (reference sequence).

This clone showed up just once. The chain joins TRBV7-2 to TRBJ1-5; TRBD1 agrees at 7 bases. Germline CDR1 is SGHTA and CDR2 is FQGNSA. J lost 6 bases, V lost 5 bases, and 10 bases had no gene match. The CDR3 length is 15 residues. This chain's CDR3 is CASSPYRGGAQPQHF. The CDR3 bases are TGTGCCAGCAGCCCTTACAGGGGAGGCGCTCAGCCCCAGCATTTT.

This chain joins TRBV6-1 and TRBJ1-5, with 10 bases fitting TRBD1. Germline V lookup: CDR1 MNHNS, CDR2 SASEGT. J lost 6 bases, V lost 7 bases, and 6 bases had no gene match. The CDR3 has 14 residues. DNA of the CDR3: TGTGCCAGCAAAATCCGGGACAGGGGTCAGCCCCAGCATTTT. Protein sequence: CASKIRDRGQPQHF.

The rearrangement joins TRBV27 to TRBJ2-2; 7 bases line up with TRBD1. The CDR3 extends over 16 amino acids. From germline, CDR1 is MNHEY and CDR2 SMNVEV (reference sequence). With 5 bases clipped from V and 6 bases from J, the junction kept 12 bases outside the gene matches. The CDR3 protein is CASSSFGRGSSGELFF. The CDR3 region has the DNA TGTGCCAGCAGTAGCTTCGGCAGGGGGTCTTCCGGGGAGCTGTTTTTT.

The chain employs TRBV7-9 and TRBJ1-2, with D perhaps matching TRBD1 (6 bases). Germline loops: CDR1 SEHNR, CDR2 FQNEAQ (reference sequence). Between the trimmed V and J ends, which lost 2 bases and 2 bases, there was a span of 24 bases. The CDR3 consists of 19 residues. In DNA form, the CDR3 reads TGTGCCAGCAGCTTATTTCCCCTCCCTCATTACGACAGGAACTATGGCTACACCTTC. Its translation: CASSLFPLPHYDRNYGYTF.

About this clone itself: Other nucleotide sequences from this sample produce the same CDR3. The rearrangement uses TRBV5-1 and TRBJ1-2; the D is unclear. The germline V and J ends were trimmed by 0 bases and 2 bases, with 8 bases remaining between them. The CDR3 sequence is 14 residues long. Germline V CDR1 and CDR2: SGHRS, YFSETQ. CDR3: CASSLAGGNYGYTF. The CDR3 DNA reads TGCGCCAGCAGCTTGGCGGGCGGGAACTATGGCTACACCTTC.

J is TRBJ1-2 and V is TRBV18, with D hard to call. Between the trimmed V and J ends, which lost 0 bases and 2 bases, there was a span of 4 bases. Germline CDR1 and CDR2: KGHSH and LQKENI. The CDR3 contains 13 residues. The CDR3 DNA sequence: TGTGCCAGCTCACCACCTCAGAACTATGGCTACACCTTC. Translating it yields CASSPPQNYGYTF.

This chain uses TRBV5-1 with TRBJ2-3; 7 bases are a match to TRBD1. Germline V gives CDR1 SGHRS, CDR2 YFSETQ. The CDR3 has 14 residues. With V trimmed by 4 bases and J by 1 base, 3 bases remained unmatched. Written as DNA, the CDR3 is TGCGCCAGCAGCGCCGGGACAGGCACAGATACGCAGTATTTT. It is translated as CASSAGTGTDTQYF.

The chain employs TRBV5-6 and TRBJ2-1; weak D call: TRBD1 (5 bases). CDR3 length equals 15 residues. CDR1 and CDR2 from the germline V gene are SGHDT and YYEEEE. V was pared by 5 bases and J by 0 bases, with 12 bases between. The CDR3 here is CASRPDTLSYNEQFF. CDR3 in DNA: TGTGCCAGCAGACCGGACACACTCTCCTACAATGAGCAGTTCTTC.

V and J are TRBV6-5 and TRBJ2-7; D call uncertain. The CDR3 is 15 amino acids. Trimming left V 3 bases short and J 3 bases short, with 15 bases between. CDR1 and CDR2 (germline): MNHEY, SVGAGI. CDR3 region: CASSYLGHTSYEQYF. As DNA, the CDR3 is TGTGCCAGCAGTTATTTGGGCCACACCAGCTACGAGCAGTACTTC.